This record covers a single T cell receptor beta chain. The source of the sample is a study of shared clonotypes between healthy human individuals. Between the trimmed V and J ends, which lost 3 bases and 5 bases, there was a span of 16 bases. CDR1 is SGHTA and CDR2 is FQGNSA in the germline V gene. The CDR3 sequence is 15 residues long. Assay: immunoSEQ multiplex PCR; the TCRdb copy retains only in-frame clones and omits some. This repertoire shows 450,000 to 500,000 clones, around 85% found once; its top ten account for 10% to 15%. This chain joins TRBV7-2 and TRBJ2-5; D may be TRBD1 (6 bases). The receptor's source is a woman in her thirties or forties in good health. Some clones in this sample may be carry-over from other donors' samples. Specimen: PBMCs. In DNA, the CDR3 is TGTGCCAGCAGCTTTCAGACAGGTTCTTTGGAGACCCAGTACTTC. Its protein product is CASSFQTGSLETQYF.